The source of this T cell receptor (beta chain) is a study of blood T cell repertoires in COVID-19. Looking at the study overall: Italy, Spain and the United States were the sources of the convalescent and acute COVID-19 samples. T cells, B-cell-depleted T cells, or PBMCs provided the cDNA or gDNA that served as material.

As processed by the authors: How many nucleated cells were present was estimated from reference gene primer amplification. Data came from immunoSEQ multiplex PCR; TCRdb stores just in-frame clones and leaves some out. V, J and clone size reflect that table, while D and trimming were determined from the DNA. The repertoire includes about 330,000 clones, over 75% of them detected once, and roughly 7% sits in the top ten. Germline V gene lookup returns CDR1 LGHDT and CDR2 YNNKEL (reference sequence). This CDR3 comprises 14 residues. V shed 4 bases, J shed 2 bases, and the junction held 5 bases outside the gene matches.

The clonotype comes from a human donor in a cohort sampled during active COVID-19. The sample consisted of peripheral blood. The V gene is TRBV3-1 (or the pseudogene TRBV3-2), the J gene TRBJ2-7; 7 bases line up with TRBD1. The CDR3 DNA is TGTGCCAGCAGCCCAACCGGGACAGCCTACGAGCAGTACTTC. This encodes CASSPTGTAYEQYF.